Shown below are 15 T cell receptor beta chains from a single sample sequenced in a study of post-analysis software for immune sequencing data. These receptors' targets are unknown. General observations from the study: In patients, roughly 5 TRBV segments were more frequent than in controls, with TRBV5-6, TRBV5-1 and TRBV20-1 among them.

TCR beta cDNA libraries included unique molecular identifiers. In TCRdb, the PCR reads were re-called with MiXCR into one record per CDR3 protein. The sample has about 540,000 distinct CDR3 sequences, under 40% seen once; the top ten hold around 6.1%. The specimen sequenced was blood. The source of these receptors is a girl aged 2 to 17 with multiple sclerosis.

Many counts were recorded for this clonotype. This chain joins TRBV4-1 and TRBJ2-5; D remains unclear. In germline, CDR1 is MGHRA, CDR2 YSYEKL. The CDR3 runs 15 residues. Trimming pared 0 bases from V and 1 base from J, leaving 9 bases between. Here the CDR3 DNA reads TGCGCCAGCAGCCAAGAGGTGACACGCCAAGAGACCCAGTACTTC. This translates into CASSQEVTRQETQYF.

The gene calls are TRBV29-1 and TRBJ2-7, with TRBD1 matching over 7 bases. The V segment lost 2 bases and the J segment 0 bases; nucleotides outside the gene matches: 7. CDR3 size: 15 residues. The germline V gene has CDR1 SQVTM and CDR2 ANQGSEA. The CDR3 sequence: CSVEKGAQSSYEQYF. Written as DNA, the CDR3 is TGCAGCGTTGAAAAGGGGGCCCAGAGCTCCTACGAGCAGTACTTC.

The V and J genes are TRBV12-3 or TRBV12-4 and TRBJ2-7; D is perhaps TRBD1 (6 bases). V dropped 4 bases and J dropped 6 bases, with 7 bases sitting between them. The CDR3 runs to 11 residues. Here the CDR3 DNA reads TGTGCCAGCAGTTCGACAGGCGAGCAGTACTTC. This translates into CASSSTGEQYF.

This clonotype was detected only once. The chain employs TRBV20-1 and TRBJ2-1; 10 bases align to TRBD2. This CDR3 has 14 amino acids. Germline V gives CDR1 DFQATT, CDR2 SNEGSKA (reference sequence). Trimming at V came to 2 bases and at J to 8 bases, leaving 6 bases not matched to a gene. In nucleotides, the CDR3 is TGCAGTGCTAGATCCCCTAGCGGGGGCTATGAGCAGTTCTTC. As protein: CSARSPSGGYEQFF.

This clonotype was seen only a few times. The gene calls are TRBV12-3 or TRBV12-4 and TRBJ2-5; 7 bases align to TRBD1. CDR3 length: 15 amino acids. J lost 3 bases, V lost 6 bases, and 10 bases had no gene match. The CDR3 bases are TGTGCCAGCAGACCGGGACAGAGTTTGGAAGAGACCCAGTACTTC. Its translation: CASRPGQSLEETQYF.

The chain carries TRBV5-1 and TRBJ2-1; possible D gene TRBD2, 5 bases. The DNA end is more similar to TRBJ2-7, so the J call may be wrong. The CDR3 totals 14 residues. The germline gives CDR1 SGHRS, CDR2 YFSETQ. Here the CDR3 reads CASSRTGYSNEQYF. The CDR3 nucleotides are TGCGCCAGCAGCCGAACGGGGTACTCCAATGAGCAGTACTTC.

This clonotype was picked up a small number of times. The chain's CDR3 is CSAQKVMFNEQFF. In DNA form, the CDR3 reads TGCAGTGCCCAAAAGGTGATGTTCAATGAGCAGTTCTTC. This rearrangement joins TRBV20-1 to TRBJ2-1; no clear D gene. V was clipped by 6 bases and J by 6 bases, with 15 bases between them. CDR1 is DFQATT and CDR2 is SNEGSKA in the germline V gene (reference sequence). CDR3 length equals 13 residues.

The V call is TRBV6-5, the J call TRBJ1-5, with D unclear. Germline V gene lookup returns CDR1 MNHEY and CDR2 SVGAGI. The CDR3 runs to 14 residues. Trimming cost V 4 bases and J 9 bases, with 16 bases left between them. The CDR3 is CASSFSRARGPQHF. CDR3 nucleotide sequence: TGTGCCAGCAGTTTTTCTAGGGCGCGTGGGCCCCAGCATTTT.

This clonotype was observed many times. The chain uses TRBV5-1 and TRBJ2-7, with D possibly matching TRBD2 (6 bases). V gave up 4 bases and J gave up 2 bases, with 10 bases separating them. Germline V gene sequence: CDR1 SGHRS, CDR2 YFSETQ. The CDR3 is 13 residues long. The CDR3 spells CASSPGLPYEQYF. CDR3 coding DNA: TGCGCCAGCAGCCCGGGACTCCCCTACGAGCAGTACTTC.

The genes are TRBV20-1 and TRBJ2-5; TRBD1 might be the D (6 bases). V was shortened by 6 bases and J by 3 bases, with 14 bases between the two germline ends. This CDR3 region has 13 residues. In germline, CDR1 is DFQATT, CDR2 SNEGSKA (reference sequence). CDR3 nucleotide sequence: TGCAGTGCCGAGGGGGTGGTTAAAGAGACCCAGTACTTC. Translation: CSAEGVVKETQYF.

The V gene is TRBV7-9, the J gene TRBJ1-1, with no clear D. Trimming removed 6 bases from V and 4 bases from J, with 15 bases in between. Germline V CDR1 and CDR2: SEHNR, FQNEAQ (reference sequence). The CDR3 runs 14 residues. CDR3 nucleotide sequence: TGTGCCAGCAGTTTCTCCCCCATCGCCACTGAAGCTTTCTTT. Translating it yields CASSFSPIATEAFF.

This clonotype turned up a few times. The rearrangement joins TRBV11-2 to TRBJ2-7, with D perhaps matching TRBD1 (5 bases). Per germline, CDR1 SGHAT and CDR2 FQNNGV. The CDR3 sequence is 18 residues long. Trimming left V 4 bases short and J 0 bases short, with 22 bases between. The CDR3 spells CASSSPLVVDRSSYEQYF. The CDR3 region has the DNA TGTGCCAGCAGCTCACCTCTAGTCGTCGACAGATCCTCCTACGAGCAGTACTTC.

The rearrangement links TRBV6-5 to TRBJ2-5; 10 bases are a match to TRBD2. This CDR3 contains 16 residues. V lost 2 bases and J lost 1; bases outside the gene matches: 4. Germline V gene lookup returns CDR1 MNHEY and CDR2 SVGAGI. The CDR3 here is CASSYRASGGQETQYF. For the CDR3, the DNA is TGTGCCAGCAGTTACCGGGCTAGCGGGGGCCAAGAGACCCAGTACTTC.

This chain uses TRBV10-1 with TRBJ2-7, with TRBD1 as a possible D gene (5 bases). CDR1 is WNHNN, CDR2 SYGVQD, per germline (reference sequence). V lost 0 bases and J 2 bases, leaving 20 bases between the germline ends. The CDR3 extends over 18 amino acids. The CDR3 loop reads CASSESVSRRRGTYEQYF. DNA for the CDR3: TGCGCCAGCAGTGAGTCTGTTTCCCGACGAAGGGGAACCTACGAGCAGTACTTC.

The V gene is TRBV12-3 or TRBV12-4, the J gene TRBJ1-2, with D unclear. Trimming stripped 6 bases from V and 0 bases from J, with 17 bases between. The CDR3 is made up of 16 amino acids. The CDR3 DNA is TGTGCCAGCAGCCGACTAGGAGTTATAGCTAACTATGGCTACACCTTC. This encodes CASSRLGVIANYGYTF.